One T cell receptor beta chain is described in this entry. Its target is not known. The sample belongs to a study of shared clonotypes between healthy human individuals. CDR1 is MNHNS, CDR2 SASEGT, per germline. The CDR3 totals 15 residues. V lost 1 base and J lost 10; bases outside the gene matches: 7. General study points: Non-shared clonotypes had lower generation probabilities than those shared by all four donors.

Authors' data handling: Filtering differed for immunoSEQ, which gave only junction sequences without quality scores. The method was immunoSEQ multiplex PCR; TCRdb's version includes in-frame clones alone and lacks a portion of them. V, J and clone size were drawn from that table, and D and trimming were deduced from the DNA. This sample has over 1.5 million clones, with 95% to 99% found just once. J is TRBJ1-4 and V is TRBV6-1; TRBD1 matches at 9 bases. Sequenced: naive CD4+ T cells sorted from blood. Subset noted: CD45RA+ positively selected. This TCR derives from a man aged 25 to 40 in good health. The CDR3 loop reads CASSEGKQGAGKLFF. CDR3 sequence (DNA): TGTGCCAGCAGTGAAGGGAAACAGGGGGCAGGAAAACTGTTTTTT.